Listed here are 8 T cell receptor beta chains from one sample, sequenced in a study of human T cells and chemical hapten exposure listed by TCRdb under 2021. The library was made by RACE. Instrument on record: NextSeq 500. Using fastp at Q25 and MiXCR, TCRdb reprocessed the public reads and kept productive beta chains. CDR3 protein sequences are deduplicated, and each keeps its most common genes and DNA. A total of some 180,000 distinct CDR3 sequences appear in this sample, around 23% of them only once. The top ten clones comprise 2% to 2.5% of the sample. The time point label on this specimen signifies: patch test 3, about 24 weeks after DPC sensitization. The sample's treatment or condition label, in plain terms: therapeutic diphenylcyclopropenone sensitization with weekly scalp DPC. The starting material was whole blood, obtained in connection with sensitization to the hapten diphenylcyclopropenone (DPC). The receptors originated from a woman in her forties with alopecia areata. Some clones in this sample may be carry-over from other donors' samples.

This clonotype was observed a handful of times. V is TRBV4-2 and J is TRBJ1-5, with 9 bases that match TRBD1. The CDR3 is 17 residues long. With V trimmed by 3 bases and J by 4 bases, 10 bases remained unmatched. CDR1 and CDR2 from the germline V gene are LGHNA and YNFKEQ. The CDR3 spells CASSQSGTGLPNQPQHF. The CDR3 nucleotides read TGTGCCAGCAGCCAGTCCGGGACAGGGCTCCCTAATCAGCCCCAGCATTTT.

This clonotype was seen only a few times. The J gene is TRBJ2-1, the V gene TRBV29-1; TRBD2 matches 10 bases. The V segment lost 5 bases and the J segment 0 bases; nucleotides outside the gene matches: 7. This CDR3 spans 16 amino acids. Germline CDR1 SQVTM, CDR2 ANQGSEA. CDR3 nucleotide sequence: TGCAGCGTTCTTACTAGCGGGGTTAGCTCCTACAATGAGCAGTTCTTC. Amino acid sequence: CSVLTSGVSSYNEQFF.

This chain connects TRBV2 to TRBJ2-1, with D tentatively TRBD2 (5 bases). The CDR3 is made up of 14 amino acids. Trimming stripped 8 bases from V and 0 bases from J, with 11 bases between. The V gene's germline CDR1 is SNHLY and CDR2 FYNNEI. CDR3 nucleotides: TGTGCCAGCGCCTGGGAGAGCTCCTACAATGAGCAGTTCTTC. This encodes CASAWESSYNEQFF. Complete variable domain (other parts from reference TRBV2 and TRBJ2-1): EPEVTQTPSHQVTQMGQEVILRCVPISNHLYFYWYRQILGQKVEFLVSFYNNEISEKSEIFDDQFSVERPDGSNFTLKIRSTKLEDSAMYFCASAWESSYNEQFFGPGTRLTVL.

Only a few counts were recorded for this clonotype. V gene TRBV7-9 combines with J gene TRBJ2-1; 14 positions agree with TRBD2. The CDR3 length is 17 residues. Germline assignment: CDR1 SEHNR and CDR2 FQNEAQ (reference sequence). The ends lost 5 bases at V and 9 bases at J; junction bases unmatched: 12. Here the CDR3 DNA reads TGTGCCAGCAGCGTACGTTTGACTAGCGGGAGGGCCGTTGAGCAGTTCTTC. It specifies CASSVRLTSGRAVEQFF.

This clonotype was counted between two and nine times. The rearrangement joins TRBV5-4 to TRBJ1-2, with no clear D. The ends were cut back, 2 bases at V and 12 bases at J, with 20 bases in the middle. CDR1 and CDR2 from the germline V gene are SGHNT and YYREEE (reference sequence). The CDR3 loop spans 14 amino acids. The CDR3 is CASSLKHYENSDTF. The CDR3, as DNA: TGTGCCAGCAGCTTAAAGCATTACGAGAACTCGGACACCTTC.

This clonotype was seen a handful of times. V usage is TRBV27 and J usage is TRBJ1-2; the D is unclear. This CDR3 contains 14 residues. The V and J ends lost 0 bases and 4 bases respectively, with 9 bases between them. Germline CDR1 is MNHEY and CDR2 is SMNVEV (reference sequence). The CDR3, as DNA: TGTGCCAGCAGTTTATCTCAGGTTTCCTATGGCTACACCTTC. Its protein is CASSLSQVSYGYTF.

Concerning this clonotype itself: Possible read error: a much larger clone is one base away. CDR3 in DNA: TGTGCCAGCAGCCGCTACACAGATACGCAGTATTTT. Protein sequence: CASSRYTDTQYF. V and J are TRBV7-2 and TRBJ2-3; D gene uncertain. This CDR3 has 12 residues. The V gene lost 5 bases and the J gene lost 2 bases, with 5 bases spanning the gap. Germline V CDR1 and CDR2: SGHTA, FQGNSA.

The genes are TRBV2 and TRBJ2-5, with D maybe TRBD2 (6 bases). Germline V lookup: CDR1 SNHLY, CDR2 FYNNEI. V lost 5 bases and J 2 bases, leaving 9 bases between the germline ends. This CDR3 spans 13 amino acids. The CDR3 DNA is TGTGCCAGCAGTCGGGACTTACAAGAGACCCAGTACTTC. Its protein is CASSRDLQETQYF. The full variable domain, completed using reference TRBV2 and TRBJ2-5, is EPEVTQTPSHQVTQMGQEVILRCVPISNHLYFYWYRQILGQKVEFLVSFYNNEISEKSEIFDDQFSVERPDGSNFTLKIRSTKLEDSAMYFCASSRDLQETQYFGPGTRLLVL.